This entry features one T cell receptor (beta chain) sequence. Original handling: Scientists estimated how many nucleated cells there were by amplifying reference gene primers. Some clones are missing from TCRdb's copy, which holds only in-frame ones; the method was immunoSEQ multiplex PCR. V, J and clone size are those of that table, while D and trimming were read from the DNA. Of more than 100,000 clones listed, under 90% are singletons. CDR3 length: 14 amino acids. Germline V gives CDR1 MNHNS, CDR2 SASEGT. V dropped 1 base and J dropped 7 bases, with 11 bases sitting between them. These data originate in a study of blood T cell repertoires in COVID-19. Across the study: Italy, Spain and the United States were the sources of the convalescent and acute COVID-19 samples. Sample material is recorded as cDNA or gDNA derived from T cells, B-cell-depleted T cells, or PBMCs.

The sequence derives from a woman aged 55-69 years with active or convalescent COVID-19. Sequenced input: peripheral blood. The chain recombines TRBV6-1 with TRBJ1-5; D remains unclear. The chain's CDR3 is CASSEGRSGQPQHF. CDR3 sequence (DNA): TGTGCCAGCAGTGAAGGGCGGTCCGGGCAGCCCCAGCATTTT.